The sequence of this T cell receptor beta chain was determined in a study of blood T cell repertoires in COVID-19. The table came from immunoSEQ multiplex PCR; TCRdb's copy has only in-frame clones and leaves some out. The sample has a few hundred thousand clones, about nine tenths seen once. Recruitment covered some 25 US areas and drew participants whose ages spanned about 18 to 89 years. Exposed participants encountered a COVID-19 case during the 2 weeks preceding study entry. The CDR3 extends over 15 amino acids. The germline gives CDR1 GTSNPN, CDR2 SVGIG (reference sequence). V lost 0 bases to trimming and J lost 4 bases; unmatched junction nucleotides: 7.

The chain is built from TRBV30 and TRBJ2-5; 8 nucleotides agree with TRBD2. The sequenced sample consisted of PBMCs or T cells enriched from blood (not recorded which). This receptor was identified in a woman in her 30s who had been exposed to COVID-19. Here the CDR3 reads CAWSVRAGVGETQYF. The CDR3, as DNA: TGTGCCTGGAGTGTACGAGCGGGAGTTGGAGAGACCCAGTACTTC.